The following is a T cell receptor (beta chain) sequence with its context. Only in-frame clones appear in the TCRdb table, and some are missing; sequencing was by immunoSEQ multiplex PCR. The table has about 260,000 clones, around 80% seen once. This sample is part of a study of blood T cell repertoires in COVID-19. At the level of the study: Sources were T cells, B-cell-depleted T cells, or PBMCs; the material itself was cDNA or gDNA.

The sample was peripheral blood. The receptor's source is a man between 60 and 70 years old with acute or convalescent COVID-19.

The CDR3 DNA reads TGCGCCAGCAGCTTGGGGATTGATAGGGGGAATTCACCCCTCCACTTT. The encoded protein is CASSLGIDRGNSPLHF. The chain recombines TRBV5-1 with TRBJ1-6, with D perhaps matching TRBD1 (6 bases). V was trimmed by 0 bases and J by 7 bases, leaving 14 bases between them. There are 16 residues in the CDR3. Germline V gene lookup returns CDR1 SGHRS and CDR2 YFSETQ. The full variable domain, in which reference TRBV5-1 and TRBJ1-6 provide the parts outside the CDR3, is KAGVTQTPRYLIKTRGQQVTLSCSPISGHRSVSWYQQTPGQGLQFLFEYFSETQRNKGNFPGRFSGRQFSNSRSEMNVSTLELGDSALYLCASSLGIDRGNSPLHFGNGTRLTVT.